These 6 T cell receptor beta chains share one sample of origin, sequenced in a study of T-cell memory formation after mild COVID-19. TCRdb reanalysed the 5' RACE reads using MiXCR and keeps one entry per CDR3 protein. Counted here are roughly 450,000 distinct CDR3 sequences, approximately 19% occurring once; the ten biggest clones make up approximately 21%. Material for sequencing was PBMCs or a T cell subset sorted from them (not recorded which). These receptors originate from a man between 18 and 35 years old who had mild COVID-19 (a few samples of this study predate the infection). Cell type and time point are not known.

Only a few counts were recorded for this clonotype. The chain links TRBV29-1 to TRBJ2-2; D not certain. CDR1 is SQVTM and CDR2 is ANQGSEA in the germline V gene. The V gene lost 2 bases and the J gene lost 1 base, with 11 bases spanning the gap. The CDR3 length is 15 residues. This CDR3 is CSVEIGQENTGELFF. The CDR3 region has the DNA TGCAGCGTTGAAATCGGTCAGGAGAACACCGGGGAGCTGTTTTTT.

Only a few counts were recorded for this clonotype. The chain has TRBV7-6 and TRBJ2-2; D unresolved. The V gene's germline CDR1 is SGHVS and CDR2 FNYEAQ. This CDR3 spans 12 amino acids. V was shortened by 5 bases and J by 6 bases, with 7 bases between the two germline ends. The chain's CDR3 is CASSPFSGELFF. In DNA, the CDR3 is TGTGCCAGCAGCCCGTTCTCCGGGGAGCTGTTTTTT.

The V gene is TRBV7-9, the J gene TRBJ2-7, with 11 bases aligning to TRBD2. The CDR3 extends over 13 amino acids. CDR1 is SEHNR, CDR2 FQNEAQ, per germline (reference sequence). In DNA, the CDR3 is TGTGCTTCGGCTAGCGGGGGGTCCTACGAGCAGTACGTC. Translated: CASASGGSYEQYV.

The chain joins TRBV3-1 to TRBJ1-2; a weak D match, TRBD1 (5 bases). The germline V and J ends were trimmed by 4 bases and 8 bases, with 20 bases remaining between them. The length of the CDR3 is 15 residues. CDR1 and CDR2 from the germline V gene are LGHDT and YNNKEL (reference sequence). CDR3 bases: TGTGCCAGCAGCCGCAAGTGGAGGGGATCGGAGGGCTACACCTTC. Translating it yields CASSRKWRGSEGYTF.

This clonotype was seen many times. This rearrangement joins TRBV5-5 to TRBJ1-2; D gene unclear. The germline gives CDR1 SGHKS, CDR2 YYEKEE (reference sequence). The CDR3 length is 11 residues. Trimming removed 4 bases from V and 5 bases from J, with 6 bases in between. The CDR3, as DNA: TGTGCCAGCAGCCCCAGATATGGCTACACCTTC. It is translated as CASSPRYGYTF.

The chain couples TRBV4-2 to TRBJ2-3, with TRBD1 matching 10 bases. The V and J ends lost 1 base and 3 bases, in that order; junction bases with no gene match: 10. Germline CDR1 and CDR2: LGHNA and YNFKEQ. The CDR3 loop spans 18 amino acids. CDR3 coding DNA: TGTGCCAGCAGCCAAGCGTACGGGACAGGGGCCGGGACAGATACGCAGTATTTT. It codes for CASSQAYGTGAGTDTQYF.